The 22 T cell receptor beta chains in this list originate from one sample, sequenced in a study of CD8 T cells in Susac syndrome (dated by TCRdb to between 2019 and 2020). Receptors were amplified or captured by the immunoSEQ multiplex PCR assay. RNA was extracted using the RNeasy kit, and roughly 0.5 to 1 microgram was reverse transcribed with random hexamers. TCRdb reworked the public reads: Q25 trimming with fastp, MiXCR clone assembly, productive beta chains retained. Rows with one shared CDR3 protein collapse into an entry with the most common genes and DNA. The sample data list 150,000 to 200,000 distinct CDR3 sequences, and approximately 93% of these were observed just once. Together, the top ten hold around 0.1% of the sample. Sequencing input: CD4+ T cells from PBMCs. These receptors came from a human donor in good health.

This clonotype occurred once. This chain connects TRBV7-2 to TRBJ1-2, with D perhaps TRBD1 (5 bases). The germline V gene has CDR1 SGHTA and CDR2 FQGNSA. The V end lost 3 bases, the J end lost 0 bases, and 8 bases lay between the germline ends. The CDR3 runs to 14 residues. The CDR3 protein is CASSFGGANYGYTF. CDR3 bases: TGTGCCAGCAGCTTCGGGGGAGCTAACTATGGCTACACCTTC.

The chain carries TRBV7-9 and TRBJ2-3, with 9 positions matching TRBD2. V gave up 5 bases and J gave up 4 bases; unmatched junction bases: 19. Germline V CDR1 and CDR2: SEHNR, FQNEAQ (reference sequence). CDR3 length: 19 amino acids. CDR3 coding DNA: TGTGCCAGCAGCCATTACCGGGCTAGCGGGGACACCTACCCAGATACGCAGTATTTT. Translation: CASSHYRASGDTYPDTQYF.

The chain combines TRBV20-1 with TRBJ2-5; no clear D. Germline loops: CDR1 DFQATT, CDR2 SNEGSKA (reference sequence). V dropped 3 bases and J dropped 3 bases, with 11 bases sitting between them. CDR3 length: 13 amino acids. The CDR3 nucleotides read TGCAGTGCTAGCGAACGGCCTAAAGAGACCCAGTACTTC. It is translated as CSASERPKETQYF.

The V call is TRBV4-2, the J call TRBJ1-3; D may be TRBD1 (6 bases). Trimming removed 3 bases from V and 4 bases from J, with 16 bases in between. The length of the CDR3 is 16 residues. From germline, CDR1 is LGHNA and CDR2 YNFKEQ. CDR3 protein: CASSQEPDRPGNTIYF. DNA for the CDR3: TGTGCCAGCAGCCAGGAACCAGACAGGCCCGGAAACACCATATATTTT.

V gene TRBV15 combines with J gene TRBJ1-4, with D unresolved. The germline V and J ends were trimmed by 1 base and 7 bases, with 4 bases remaining between them. From germline, CDR1 is LNHNV and CDR2 YYDKDF (reference sequence). The CDR3 sequence is 12 residues long. The CDR3, as DNA: TGTGCCACCAGCAGAGTCGCTGAAAAACTGTTTTTT. Translated, it gives CATSRVAEKLFF. Using reference TRBV15 and TRBJ1-4 for the parts outside the CDR3, the full variable domain is DAMVIQNPRYQVTQFGKPVTLSCSQTLNHNVMYWYQQKSSQAPKLLFHYYDKDFNNEADTPDNFQSRRPNTSFCFLDIRSPGLGDTAMYLCATSRVAEKLFFGSGTQLSVL.

V gene TRBV12-3 or TRBV12-4 combines with J gene TRBJ2-4; D possibly matches TRBD1 or TRBD2 (5 bases each). The ends were cut back, 4 bases at V and 1 base at J, with 23 bases in the middle. The CDR3 loop spans 19 amino acids. The DNA of the CDR3 is TGTGCCAGCAGTTGGCAGGATCCGGGACCTAGATTGGCCAAAAACATTCAGTACTTC. Translation: CASSWQDPGPRLAKNIQYF.

The rearrangement joins TRBV28 to TRBJ2-2; TRBD1 is a possible D gene (6 bases). V lost 7 bases and J 3 bases, leaving 18 bases between the germline ends. The germline CDR1 and CDR2 sequences are MDHEN and SYDVKM. The CDR3 covers 16 residues. In nucleotides, the CDR3 is TGTGCCAGCACACAGTTGACGGCAGGGGACACCGGGGAGCTGTTTTTT. This translates into CASTQLTAGDTGELFF. The full variable domain, completed using reference TRBV28 and TRBJ2-2, is DVKVTQSSRYLVKRTGEKVFLECVQDMDHENMFWYRQDPGLGLRLIYFSYDVKMKEKGDIPEGYSVSREKKERFSLILESASTNQTSMYLCASTQLTAGDTGELFFGEGSRLTVL.

This chain joins TRBV12-3 or TRBV12-4 and TRBJ1-1; the D gene is possibly TRBD1 (5 bases). V was trimmed by 5 bases and J by 5 bases, leaving 15 bases between them. This CDR3 spans 14 amino acids. The CDR3 DNA sequence: TGTGCCAGCAGTCCCTTTGGGGGGAGGACTGAAGCTTTCTTT. Translated, it gives CASSPFGGRTEAFF.

The chain links TRBV5-1 to TRBJ2-7; D might be TRBD1 (5 bases). Trimming cost V 2 bases and J 4 bases, with 13 bases left between them. Germline V gene data show CDR1 as SGHRS and CDR2 as YFSETQ. The CDR3 length is 14 residues. This chain's CDR3 is CASSLTTVGYEQYF. The CDR3 coding sequence is TGCGCCAGCAGCTTAACGACAGTCGGGTACGAGCAGTACTTC.

The V call is TRBV12-3 or TRBV12-4, the J call TRBJ2-3; D uncertain. This CDR3 has 14 residues. V was shortened by 6 bases and J by 4 bases, with 14 bases between the two germline ends. The CDR3 region has the DNA TGTGCCAGCAGACTATCCTTCCCCTCAGATACGCAGTATTTT. Amino acid sequence: CASRLSFPSDTQYF.

A note on this clonotype: At one end, the junction sequence differs from germline, possibly due to a read error. The V and J genes are TRBV7-7 and TRBJ2-5; D remains unclear. Per germline, CDR1 SSHAT and CDR2 FNYEAQ (reference sequence). CDR3 size: 13 residues. In DNA, the CDR3 is TGTGCTAGCAGCTCAAGCTCTGGAGAGACCCAGTACTTC. Its translation is CASSSSSGETQYF. The complete variable domain, with remaining parts taken from reference TRBV7-7 and TRBJ2-5, reads GAGVSQSPRYKVTKRGQDVTLRCDPISSHATLYWYQQALGQGPEFLTYFNYEAQPDKSGLPSDRFSAERPEGSISTLTIQRTEQRDSAMYRCASSSSSGETQYFGPGTRLLVL.

This sequence joins TRBV6-1 and TRBJ2-7; 8 positions agree with TRBD1. The junction had 10 bases not matched to a gene; V was cut back by 5 bases and J by 4 bases. Germline V gene lookup returns CDR1 MNHNS and CDR2 SASEGT. This CDR3 has 15 amino acids. The CDR3 sequence is CASSRDRGTAYEQYF. CDR3 nucleotide sequence: TGTGCCAGCAGTCGAGACAGGGGAACAGCGTACGAGCAGTACTTC.

The chain uses TRBV30 and TRBJ1-4; D gene uncertain. This CDR3 has 15 residues. V gave up 5 bases and J gave up 7 bases, with 20 bases separating them. Germline CDR1 and CDR2: GTSNPN and SVGIG (reference sequence). For the CDR3, the DNA is TGTGCCTGGGCGCGGCTTTCAGTGAGAAGTGAAAAACTGTTTTTT. This encodes CAWARLSVRSEKLFF.

This chain links TRBV10-3 with TRBJ2-7; D is tentatively TRBD1 or TRBD2 (5 bases each). This CDR3 is 15 amino acids long. Between the trimmed V and J ends, which lost 4 bases and 6 bases, there was a span of 19 bases. Per the germline V gene, CDR1 is ENHRY and CDR2 is SYGVKD. DNA of the CDR3: TGTGCCATCAGTGTAGCCGGGACCCCGGGCTCCGAGCAGTACTTC. It is translated as CAISVAGTPGSEQYF.

V is TRBV29-1 and J is TRBJ2-3; 9 bases fit TRBD1. V lost 4 bases, J lost 4 bases, and 9 bases stayed unmatched. Germline V gene data show CDR1 as SQVTM and CDR2 as ANQGSEA. This CDR3 has 15 residues. The CDR3 coding sequence is TGCAGCGTTGCTCTAGGGACAGGGTCGTCAGATACGCAGTATTTT. Protein: CSVALGTGSSDTQYF.

The chain joins TRBV6-1 to TRBJ1-1; D is unresolved. The CDR3 is made up of 17 amino acids. The V and J ends lost 1 base and 0 bases respectively, with 15 bases between them. CDR1 is MNHNS, CDR2 SASEGT, per germline. The CDR3 coding sequence is TGTGCCAGCAGTGAAGGTCAGATTCACCCTATGAACACTGAAGCTTTCTTT. Encoded protein: CASSEGQIHPMNTEAFF.

The J gene is TRBJ1-2, the V gene TRBV14; 9 nucleotides agree with TRBD1. The V and J ends lost 0 bases and 6 bases, in that order; junction bases with no gene match: 11. The CDR3 loop spans 17 amino acids. CDR1 and CDR2 from the germline V gene are SGHDN and FVKESK. In DNA form, the CDR3 reads TGTGCCAGCAGCCAAGATCTCTCCGGGACAGGGAGGGATGGCTACACCTTC. Its translation is CASSQDLSGTGRDGYTF.

The gene calls are TRBV18 and TRBJ2-5, with 7 positions matching TRBD2. Trimming at V came to 2 bases and at J to 5 bases, leaving 5 bases not matched to a gene. The germline V gene encodes CDR1 KGHSH and CDR2 LQKENI. The CDR3 has 14 residues. CDR3 protein: CASSPAGVEETQYF. The DNA for the CDR3 is TGTGCCAGCTCACCAGCGGGGGTGGAGGAGACCCAGTACTTC.

The gene calls are TRBV14 and TRBJ2-6; D remains ambiguous. Germline V gene sequence: CDR1 SGHDN, CDR2 FVKESK. Trimming took off 4 bases at V and 8 bases at J, with 6 bases between the two ends. The CDR3 runs to 12 residues. The CDR3 loop reads CASSPGPNVLTF. In DNA form, the CDR3 reads TGTGCCAGCAGCCCAGGACCCAACGTCCTGACTTTC.

V usage is TRBV9 and J usage is TRBJ2-5, with a weak D call TRBD1 (5 bases). The ends were cut back, 1 base at V and 3 bases at J, with 7 bases in the middle. The CDR3 runs to 13 residues. Germline CDR1 and CDR2: SGDLS and YYNGEE. The CDR3 DNA reads as TGTGCCAGCAGCGTACAGGGTAAAGAGACCCAGTACTTC. It specifies CASSVQGKETQYF.

This chain joins TRBV5-1 and TRBJ2-1; 9 nucleotides align to TRBD2. Per the germline V gene, CDR1 is SGHRS and CDR2 is YFSETQ. CDR3 length: 16 amino acids. With V trimmed by 4 bases and J by 4 bases, 9 bases remained unmatched. The CDR3 spells CASSAKTSGGYNEQFF. Written as DNA, the CDR3 is TGCGCCAGCAGCGCCAAGACTAGCGGAGGATACAATGAGCAGTTCTTC.

This clonotype was counted only a few times. The chain recombines TRBV5-4 with TRBJ2-3, with D unclear. This CDR3 region has 14 residues. Per germline, CDR1 SGHNT and CDR2 YYREEE (reference sequence). V shed 0 bases and J shed 1 base, with 6 bases lying between them. The CDR3, as DNA: TGTGCCAGCAGCTTGGATTCGGGCACAGATACGCAGTATTTT. This translates into CASSLDSGTDTQYF.